Presented here are 32 T cell receptor beta chains from one specimen sequenced in a study of blood T cell repertoires in COVID-19. Sequencing was performed with immunoSEQ multiplex PCR; in TCRdb, only in-frame clones are kept and a portion is missing. The table has roughly 84,000 clones, around three quarters seen once; the top ten hold around 4.4%. The sequencing sample was made of peripheral blood. These receptors were collected from a woman in her fifties or sixties with acute or convalescent COVID-19.

There are a few counts of this clone. The chain recombines TRBV6-5 with TRBJ1-1; TRBD1 agrees at 8 bases. This CDR3 region has 14 residues. The V gene's germline CDR1 is MNHEY and CDR2 SVGAGI. Losses at the gene ends were 10 bases for V and 0 bases for J; bases not matched to a gene: 7. Here the CDR3 DNA reads TGTGCCACCGCCCCGGACAGGGTGAACACTGAAGCTTTCTTT. Its protein product is CATAPDRVNTEAFF.

The chain has TRBV4-1 and TRBJ2-3, with D maybe TRBD1 (5 bases). This CDR3 contains 14 residues. Trimming took off 3 bases at V and 1 base at J, with 8 bases between the two ends. Germline V gene sequence: CDR1 MGHRA, CDR2 YSYEKL. CDR3 sequence: CASSQTEGTDTQYF. The CDR3, as DNA: TGCGCCAGCAGCCAGACAGAGGGCACAGATACGCAGTATTTT.

This clone was counted once. V usage is TRBV6-5 and J usage is TRBJ2-6; D unresolved. Trimming took 7 bases from V and 0 from J, leaving 4 bases between them. The CDR3 sequence is 13 residues long. Germline-derived CDR1 and CDR2 are MNHEY and SVGAGI. CDR3 nucleotides: TGTGCCAGCAAACTCTCTGGGGCCAACGTCCTGACTTTC. Translation: CASKLSGANVLTF.

Only one count was recorded for this clone. The chain couples TRBV3-1 (or the pseudogene TRBV3-2) to TRBJ2-2; D might be TRBD2 (6 bases). The CDR3 runs 16 residues. Germline values: CDR1 LGHDT, CDR2 YNNKEL (reference sequence). The V and J ends lost 1 base and 1 base respectively, with 10 bases between them. The CDR3 nucleotides read TGTGCCAGCAGCCAAGTCGGGACTCTGAACACCGGGGAGCTGTTTTTT. Its protein product is CASSQVGTLNTGELFF.

This clone was observed a few times. V usage is TRBV27 and J usage is TRBJ1-1; a possible D gene is TRBD1 (6 bases). Trimming cost V 10 bases and J 2 bases, with 14 bases left between them. This CDR3 contains 13 residues. Germline CDR1 is MNHEY and CDR2 is SMNVEV (reference sequence). Here the CDR3 reads CATPRQENTEAFF. CDR3 sequence (DNA): TGTGCCACCCCGAGACAGGAAAACACTGAAGCTTTCTTT.

The chain uses TRBV2 and TRBJ2-3; 14 bases align to TRBD2. The V gene's germline CDR1 is SNHLY and CDR2 FYNNEI. The J segment lost 7 bases and the V segment lost 6 bases, leaving 6 bases of the junction unmatched. The CDR3 consists of 15 residues. CDR3 in amino acids: CASRETSGGAHTQYF. As DNA, the CDR3 is TGTGCCAGCAGGGAGACTAGCGGGGGGGCACATACGCAGTATTTT.

This clone was counted ten times or more. The V call is TRBV9, the J call TRBJ2-7, with 9 bases fitting TRBD1. The CDR3 is 15 amino acids. Looked up from germline, CDR1 is SGDLS and CDR2 is YYNGEE. Trimming cost V 3 bases and J 3 bases; bases outside gene matches: 7. The CDR3 spells CASSASTGGFYEQYF. DNA of the CDR3: TGTGCCAGCAGCGCCTCGACAGGGGGATTCTACGAGCAGTACTTC.

This clone has just a few counts. The genes are TRBV6-1 and TRBJ1-5, with D perhaps matching TRBD1 (5 bases). The germline V gene encodes CDR1 MNHNS and CDR2 SASEGT. V was trimmed by 2 bases and J by 1 base, leaving 18 bases between them. The CDR3 runs to 18 residues. The CDR3 nucleotides read TGTGCCAGCAGTGAATTGACAGATTACTTGATCAGCAATCAGCCCCAGCATTTT. It is translated as CASSELTDYLISNQPQHF.

This clone was picked up one time. The chain joins TRBV28 to TRBJ1-5; 9 bases are a match to TRBD1. CDR3 size: 17 residues. Germline V gene lookup returns CDR1 MDHEN and CDR2 SYDVKM. With 1 base clipped from V and 1 base from J, the junction kept 5 bases outside the gene matches. The CDR3, as DNA: TGTGCCAGCAGTTTATACGGCGGACAGGGGAGCAATCAGCCCCAGCATTTT. Translation gives CASSLYGGQGSNQPQHF.

This clone was detected only a few times. The junction departs from the called germline gene at one end, perhaps through a read error. The V gene is TRBV10-3, the J gene TRBJ1-1; D unclear. The CDR3 runs to 16 residues. Looked up from germline, CDR1 is ENHRY and CDR2 is SYGVKD. The CDR3 loop is CAISEWGGGGGTEAFF. For the CDR3, the DNA is TGTGCCATCAGCGAGTGGGGTGGCGGAGGAGGGACTGAAGCTTTCTTT.

This clone was observed a handful of times. The gene calls are TRBV25-1 and TRBJ2-1, with TRBD2 identical over 8 bases. CDR3 length: 15 amino acids. V gave up 6 bases and J gave up 0 bases; unmatched junction bases: 4. Germline loops: CDR1 MGHDK, CDR2 SYGVNS. CDR3 region: CASRSGGVSYNEQFF. CDR3 bases: TGTGCCAGCAGATCCGGGGGGGTCTCCTACAATGAGCAGTTCTTC. Based on the CDR3 plus reference TRBV25-1 and TRBJ2-1, the full variable domain is EADIYQTPRYLVIGTGKKITLECSQTMGHDKMYWYQQDPGMELHLIHYSYGVNSTEKGDLSSESTVSRIRTEHFPLTLESARPSHTSQYLCASRSGGVSYNEQFFGPGTRLTVL.

V gene TRBV5-5 combines with J gene TRBJ2-7; D is perhaps TRBD1 (6 bases). The CDR3 is 15 amino acids. Looked up from germline, CDR1 is SGHKS and CDR2 is YYEKEE (reference sequence). Trimming stripped 0 bases from V and 2 bases from J, with 12 bases between. The CDR3 loop is CASSLDATGTYEQYF. CDR3 coding DNA: TGTGCCAGCAGCTTGGACGCGACAGGTACCTACGAGCAGTACTTC.

This clone was detected only once. This sequence joins TRBV19 and TRBJ1-5, with 8 bases matching TRBD1. The CDR3 length is 17 residues. J gave up 3 bases and V 6 bases, and 13 bases lay outside the gene matches. The germline CDR1 and CDR2 sequences are LNHDA and SQIVND (reference sequence). The CDR3 region is CASSLTDRVYYNQPQHF. DNA for the CDR3: TGTGCCAGTAGCCTTACGGACAGGGTATATTACAATCAGCCCCAGCATTTT.

The J gene is TRBJ2-7, the V gene TRBV19; TRBD2 matches at 7 bases. Unmatched junction bases numbered 4, after V lost 1 base and J lost 4 bases. CDR1 is LNHDA and CDR2 is SQIVND in the germline V gene (reference sequence). This CDR3 is 14 amino acids long. CDR3: CASSIVASGYEQYF. CDR3 DNA: TGTGCCAGTAGTATAGTAGCTAGCGGATACGAGCAGTACTTC.

The rearrangement links TRBV19 to TRBJ2-2, with D tentatively TRBD1 (6 bases). This CDR3 has 13 amino acids. Germline CDR1 reads LNHDA; CDR2 reads SQIVND (reference sequence). Trimming took 7 bases from V and 6 from J, leaving 12 bases between them. CDR3 sequence reads: CASIPQGAGELFF. The CDR3 region has the DNA TGTGCCAGTATCCCACAGGGCGCCGGGGAGCTGTTTTTT.

The V and J genes are TRBV28 and TRBJ1-1; D gene ambiguous. V was cut by 2 bases and J by 1 base, with 5 bases left in between. The length of the CDR3 is 13 residues. Germline CDR1 reads MDHEN; CDR2 reads SYDVKM. CDR3 in amino acids: CASSLIQNTEAFF. DNA for the CDR3: TGTGCCAGCAGTTTAATACAGAACACTGAAGCTTTCTTT.

The rearrangement links TRBV29-1 to TRBJ2-3, with D perhaps TRBD2 (5 bases). Trimming took 7 bases from V and 0 from J, leaving 5 bases between them. This CDR3 contains 11 residues. Germline CDR1 and CDR2: SQVTM and ANQGSEA. CDR3 residues: CSGTSTDTQYF. CDR3 nucleotides: TGCAGCGGGACTAGCACAGATACGCAGTATTTT.

In its sample, this clone was seen a few times. The CDR3 here is CASSLNGGANEKLFF. The CDR3 DNA follows: TGTGCCAGCAGCTTGAATGGAGGGGCTAATGAAAAACTGTTTTTT. This rearrangement joins TRBV5-4 to TRBJ1-4; the D gene is possibly TRBD1 (5 bases). This CDR3 contains 15 residues. V was pared by 1 base and J by 3 bases, with 10 bases between. Germline V gene lookup returns CDR1 SGHNT and CDR2 YYREEE (reference sequence).

This clone was seen a handful of times. The V and J genes are TRBV7-8 and TRBJ1-3; weak D call: TRBD1 (6 bases). Trimming pared 0 bases from V and 0 bases from J, leaving 12 bases between. The CDR3 loop spans 17 amino acids. The V gene's germline CDR1 is SGHVS and CDR2 FQNEAQ. This CDR3 is CASSLALRGGSGNTIYF. The CDR3, as DNA: TGTGCCAGCAGCTTAGCGCTGCGAGGGGGCTCTGGAAACACCATATATTTT.

This chain links TRBV6-5 with TRBJ1-4, with a possible D match to TRBD1 (5 bases). CDR3 length: 16 residues. The V gene's germline CDR1 is MNHEY and CDR2 SVGAGI. Trimming shortened V by 0 bases and J by 2 bases, and 10 bases separated the two germline ends. The CDR3 sequence is CASSYSGVRTNEKLFF. For the CDR3, the DNA is TGTGCCAGCAGTTACTCAGGGGTAAGGACTAATGAAAAACTGTTTTTT.

The V gene is TRBV7-2, the J gene TRBJ2-3; 8 nucleotides align to TRBD2. The germline CDR1 and CDR2 sequences are SGHTA and FQGNSA. With V trimmed by 4 bases and J by 3 bases, 9 bases remained unmatched. This CDR3 is 16 amino acids long. CDR3 in DNA: TGTGCCAGCAGCTCTTGGACGGGGGGGCTTACAGATACGCAGTATTTT. This sequence encodes CASSSWTGGLTDTQYF.

The chain combines TRBV6-6 with TRBJ2-3; D call uncertain. Germline V gene sequence: CDR1 MNHNY, CDR2 SVGAGI (reference sequence). The CDR3 covers 13 residues. Trimming cost V 0 bases and J 6 bases, with 7 bases left between them. The CDR3 coding sequence is TGTGCCAGCAGTTACTCATCCGGGGATACGCAGTATTTT. Residues: CASSYSSGDTQYF.

The chain links TRBV13 to TRBJ2-7; 7 positions match TRBD1. The CDR3 is 14 residues long. V shed 5 bases, J shed 2 bases, and the junction held 6 bases outside the gene matches. The germline V gene encodes CDR1 PRHDT and CDR2 FYEKMQ (reference sequence). The CDR3 sequence: CASSTRQGTYEQYF. In DNA, the CDR3 is TGTGCCAGCAGCACGCGACAGGGAACCTACGAGCAGTACTTC.

The genes are TRBV6-5 and TRBJ1-5; D perhaps matches TRBD1 (5 bases). V lost 5 bases to trimming and J lost 5 bases, with 10 bases between them. CDR3 length: 13 residues. CDR1 is MNHEY and CDR2 is SVGAGI in the germline V gene. The CDR3 protein is CASSPGTDQPQHF. DNA of the CDR3: TGTGCCAGCAGTCCCGGGACTGATCAGCCCCAGCATTTT.

This clone was observed a single time. The rearrangement uses TRBV4-1 and TRBJ1-2, with 8 nucleotides matching TRBD1. Germline CDR1 and CDR2: MGHRA and YSYEKL. There are 15 residues in the CDR3. V trimming: 1 base; J trimming: 7 bases; junction bases outside the gene matches: 8. The CDR3 reads CASSQGTGWDPGYTF. In DNA form, the CDR3 reads TGCGCCAGCAGCCAAGGGACAGGGTGGGACCCTGGCTACACCTTC.

The chain uses TRBV6-5 and TRBJ1-5; possibly TRBD1 for D (6 bases). In germline, CDR1 is MNHEY, CDR2 SVGAGI. This CDR3 has 14 amino acids. V lost 8 bases, J lost 0 bases, and 11 bases lay in between. The CDR3 sequence: CASLTGNSNQPQHF. In DNA, the CDR3 is TGTGCCAGCCTCACAGGGAATAGCAATCAGCCCCAGCATTTT.

Concerning this clone: Its ends do not fully match the called genes, so a read error is possible. CDR3 nucleotides: TGTGCCAGCACCTTAGGGGAGGACAGGGGTTATGGCTACACCTTC. Protein sequence: CASTLGEDRGYGYTF. The chain recombines TRBV7-8 with TRBJ1-2, with 9 nucleotides matching TRBD1. The length of the CDR3 is 15 residues. Germline CDR1 is SGHVS and CDR2 is FQNEAQ.

The J gene is TRBJ2-1, the V gene TRBV5-1; 9 bases agree with TRBD1. The J segment lost 9 bases and the V segment lost 2 bases, leaving 12 bases of the junction unmatched. Germline V CDR1 and CDR2: SGHRS, YFSETQ. This CDR3 contains 16 residues. The CDR3 nucleotides read TGCGCCAGCAGCTTAGGCTCGGGACAGGGCTGGAGTGAGCAGTTCTTC. Amino acid sequence: CASSLGSGQGWSEQFF.

This clone was observed a few times. The genes are TRBV7-2 and TRBJ1-1, with D uncertain. V lost 3 bases, J lost 3 bases, and 8 bases lay in between. The CDR3 sequence is 13 residues long. CDR1 is SGHTA, CDR2 FQGNSA, per germline. The CDR3: CASSFLRDTEAFF. DNA for the CDR3: TGTGCCAGCAGCTTTCTCCGGGACACTGAAGCTTTCTTT.

The rearrangement links TRBV6-2 or TRBV6-3 to TRBJ2-7; tentative D call: TRBD2 (6 bases). The CDR3 contains 14 residues. Between the trimmed V and J ends, which lost 2 bases and 2 bases, there was a span of 10 bases. Germline V CDR1 and CDR2: MNHEY, SVGEGT. DNA of the CDR3: TGTGCCAGCAGTTACCCAGGACTACCCTACGAGCAGTACTTC. It specifies CASSYPGLPYEQYF.

V usage is TRBV5-1 and J usage is TRBJ1-2; no definite D call. The CDR3 totals 12 residues. CDR1 is SGHRS and CDR2 is YFSETQ in the germline V gene. V was trimmed by 4 bases and J by 8 bases, leaving 12 bases between them. Here the CDR3 DNA reads TGCGCCAGCAGCCCTGCGGAGGGAGGCTACACCTTC. Amino acids: CASSPAEGGYTF.

The chain combines TRBV6-5 with TRBJ1-2; 9 bases are shared with TRBD1. Germline CDR1 is MNHEY and CDR2 is SVGAGI. The CDR3 consists of 14 residues. Losses at the gene ends were 5 bases for V and 4 bases for J; bases not matched to a gene: 5. CDR3 coding DNA: TGTGCCAGCAGTAGTACAGGGGGCGGCTATGGCTACACCTTC. This sequence encodes CASSSTGGGYGYTF.